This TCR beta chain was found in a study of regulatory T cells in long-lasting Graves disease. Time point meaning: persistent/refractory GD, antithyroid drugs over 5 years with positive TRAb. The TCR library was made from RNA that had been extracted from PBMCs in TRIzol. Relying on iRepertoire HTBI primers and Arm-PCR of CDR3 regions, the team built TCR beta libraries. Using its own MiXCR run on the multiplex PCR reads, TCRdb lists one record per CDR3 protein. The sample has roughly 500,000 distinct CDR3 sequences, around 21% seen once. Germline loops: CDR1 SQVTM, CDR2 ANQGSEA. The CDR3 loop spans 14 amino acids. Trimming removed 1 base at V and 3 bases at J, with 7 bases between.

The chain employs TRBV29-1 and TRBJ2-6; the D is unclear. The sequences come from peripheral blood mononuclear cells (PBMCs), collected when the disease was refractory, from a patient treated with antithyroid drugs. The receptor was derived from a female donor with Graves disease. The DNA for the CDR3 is TGCAGCGTTGAAGGGTTTATTGGGGCCAACGTCCTGACTTTC. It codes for CSVEGFIGANVLTF.